The sequence of this T cell receptor (beta chain) was determined in a study of Ad26.COV2.S vaccination and SARS-CoV-2 variants. Specified treatment: 15 to 20 received Ad26.COV2.S at low or high dose, single or two shots; roughly five received placebo; per-sample allocation not given. The samples date from day 63 after the first vaccine or placebo injection. A Boston donor was an adult aged 18-55 years. In its sample, this clone was seen a few times. TCRdb's copy holds only in-frame clones and misses some; the assay was immunoSEQ multiplex PCR. The data contain fewer than 800,000 clones, roughly 90% of them singletons. The receptor was isolated from a person between 18 and 65 years old who received the Ad26.COV2.S COVID-19 vaccine or a placebo. The sample was peripheral blood, taken in a trial of Ad26.COV2.S vaccine versus placebo.

CDR3 in amino acids: CASTDSPSGELFF. The CDR3 DNA sequence: TGTGCCAGCACGGACAGCCCGAGCGGGGAGCTGTTTTTT. The genes are TRBV2 and TRBJ2-2, with D possibly TRBD1 on 6 matching bases. Germline CDR1 SNHLY, CDR2 FYNNEI. V was shortened by 7 bases and J by 7 bases, with 13 bases between the two germline ends. The CDR3 totals 13 residues. The full variable domain, in which reference TRBV2 and TRBJ2-2 provide the parts outside the CDR3, is EPEVTQTPSHQVTQMGQEVILRCVPISNHLYFYWYRQILGQKVEFLVSFYNNEISEKSEIFDDQFSVERPDGSNFTLKIRSTKLEDSAMYFCASTDSPSGELFFGEGSRLTVL.